This T cell receptor (beta chain) was captured by sequencing in a study of control samples from healthy donors and cancer patients. The data were produced by immunoSEQ multiplex PCR, yet TCRdb's version contains in-frame clones alone and is incomplete. The profile shows 150,000 or so clones, 90% to 95% of them singletons. Sequenced sample: PBMCs. The clonotype comes from a man in his fifties or sixties with colorectal cancer.

CDR3 protein: CASTPRDNTEAFF. The CDR3 DNA sequence: TGCGCCAGCACCCCTCGTGACAACACTGAAGCTTTCTTT. This chain connects TRBV5-1 to TRBJ1-1; D remains ambiguous. V lost 6 bases and J lost 2, with 11 bases in between. The CDR3 has 13 amino acids. Germline loops: CDR1 SGHRS, CDR2 YFSETQ.